This TCR beta chain was observed in a study of control samples from healthy donors and cancer patients. Assay used: immunoSEQ multiplex PCR; TCRdb lists only in-frame clones, some missing. This table holds some 100,000 clones, 90% found once. V gave up 1 base and J gave up 2 bases, with 12 bases separating them. This CDR3 region has 15 residues. Germline V gene lookup returns CDR1 SGHRS and CDR2 YFSETQ. The source material was blood. The chain links TRBV5-1 to TRBJ1-1, with a weak D call TRBD1 (5 bases). The TCR sequence derives from a human donor in good health. The donor label of this sample is uncertain. CDR3 residues: CASSLWQGGNTEAFF. The CDR3 DNA reads as TGCGCCAGCAGCTTGTGGCAGGGAGGTAACACTGAAGCTTTCTTT.